This TCR beta chain was sequenced during a study of cytomegalovirus exposure and HLA in healthy donors. Across the whole study: The same platform was used for the 90 to 150 validation repertoires as for the roughly 670 first-cohort repertoires, as reported in a later analysis.

The CDR3 consists of 15 residues. CDR1 and CDR2 (germline): MGHRA, YSYEKL. Trimming at V came to 1 base and at J to 3 bases, leaving 2 bases not matched to a gene. The method was immunoSEQ multiplex PCR; TCRdb's version includes in-frame clones alone and lacks a portion of them. The data contain under 250,000 clones, around 86% of them singletons. Regarding the study as a whole: Researchers catalogued about 150 TCR beta chains as cytomegalovirus-associated. Most TCRs appeared rarely, but some public TCRs recurred in many donors.

Turning to this clone: The target antigen is unknown.

The clonotype comes from a woman aged 18-29 years in good health and CMV-seropositive. Sequences were obtained from PBMCs. The gene calls are TRBV4-1 and TRBJ2-1; TRBD1 matches at 8 bases. The CDR3 DNA follows: TGCGCCAGCAGCCAAGCGACAGGGGACTACAATGAGCAGTTCTTC. Translation: CASSQATGDYNEQFF.